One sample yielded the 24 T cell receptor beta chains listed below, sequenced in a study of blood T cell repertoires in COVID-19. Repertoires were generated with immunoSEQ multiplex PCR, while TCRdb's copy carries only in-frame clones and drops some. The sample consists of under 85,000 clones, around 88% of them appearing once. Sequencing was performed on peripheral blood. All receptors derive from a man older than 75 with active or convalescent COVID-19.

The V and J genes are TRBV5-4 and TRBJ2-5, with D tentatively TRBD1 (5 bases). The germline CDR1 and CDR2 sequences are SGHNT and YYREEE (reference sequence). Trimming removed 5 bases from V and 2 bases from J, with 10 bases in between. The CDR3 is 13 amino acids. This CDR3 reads CASRQGLQETQYF. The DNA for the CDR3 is TGTGCCAGCAGGCAGGGCTTACAAGAGACCCAGTACTTC. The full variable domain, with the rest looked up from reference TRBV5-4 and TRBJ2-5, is ETGVTQSPTHLIKTRGQQVTLRCSSQSGHNTVSWYQQALGQGPQFIFQYYREEENGRGNFPPRFSGLQFPNYSSELNVNALELDDSALYLCASRQGLQETQYFGPGTRLLVL.

CDR3 region: CAWSGPILNTEAFF. Written as DNA, the CDR3 is TGTGCCTGGAGTGGGCCAATTCTGAACACTGAAGCTTTCTTT. The chain recombines TRBV30 with TRBJ1-1; D gene uncertain. Trimming shortened V by 1 base and J by 0 bases, and 9 bases separated the two germline ends. The CDR3 is 14 amino acids. Germline V gives CDR1 GTSNPN, CDR2 SVGIG (reference sequence).

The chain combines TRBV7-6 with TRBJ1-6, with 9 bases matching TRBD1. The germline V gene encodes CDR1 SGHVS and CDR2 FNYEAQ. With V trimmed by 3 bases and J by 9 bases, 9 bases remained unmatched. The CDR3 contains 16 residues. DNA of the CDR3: TGTGCCAGCAGCTTGAAAGGACAGGGGTCTCCTTCACCCCTCCACTTT. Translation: CASSLKGQGSPSPLHF. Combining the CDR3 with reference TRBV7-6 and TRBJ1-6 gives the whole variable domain GAGVSQSPRYKVTKRGQDVALRCDPISGHVSLYWYRQALGQGPEFLTYFNYEAQQDKSGLPNDRFSAERPEGSISTLTIQRTEQRDSAMYRCASSLKGQGSPSPLHFGNGTRLTVT.

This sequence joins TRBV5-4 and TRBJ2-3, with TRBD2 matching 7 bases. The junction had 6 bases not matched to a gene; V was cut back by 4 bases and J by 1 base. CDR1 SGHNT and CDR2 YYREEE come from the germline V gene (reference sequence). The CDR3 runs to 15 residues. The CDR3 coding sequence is TGTGCCAGCAGCCCTGGGAGGGGTCGCACAGATACGCAGTATTTT. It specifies CASSPGRGRTDTQYF.

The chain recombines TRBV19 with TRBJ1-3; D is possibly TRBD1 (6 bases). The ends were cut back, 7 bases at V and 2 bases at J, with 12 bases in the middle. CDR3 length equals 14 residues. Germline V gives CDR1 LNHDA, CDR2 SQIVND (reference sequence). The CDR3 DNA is TGTGCCAGTACACAGGGTGAGGCTGGAAACACCATATATTTT. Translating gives CASTQGEAGNTIYF.

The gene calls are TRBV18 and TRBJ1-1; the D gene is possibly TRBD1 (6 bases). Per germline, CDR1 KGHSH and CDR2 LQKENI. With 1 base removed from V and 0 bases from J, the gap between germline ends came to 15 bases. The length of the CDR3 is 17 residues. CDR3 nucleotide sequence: TGTGCCAGCTCACCACAAAGGGATAAGGGGGTGAACACTGAAGCTTTCTTT. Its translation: CASSPQRDKGVNTEAFF. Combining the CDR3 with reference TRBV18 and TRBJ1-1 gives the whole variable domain NAGVMQNPRHLVRRRGQEARLRCSPMKGHSHVYWYRQLPEEGLKFMVYLQKENIIDESGMPKERFSAEFPKEGPSILRIQQVVRGDSAAYFCASSPQRDKGVNTEAFFGQGTRLTVV.

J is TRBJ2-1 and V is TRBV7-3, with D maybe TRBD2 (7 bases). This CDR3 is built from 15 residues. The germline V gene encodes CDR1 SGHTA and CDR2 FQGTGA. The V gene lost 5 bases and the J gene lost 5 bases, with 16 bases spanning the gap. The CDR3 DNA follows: TGTGCCAGCAGCGAAGGGGGGGCAGGTAACAATGAGCAGTTCTTC. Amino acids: CASSEGGAGNNEQFF. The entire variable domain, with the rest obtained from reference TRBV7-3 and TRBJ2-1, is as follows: GAGVSQTPSNKVTEKGKYVELRCDPISGHTALYWYRQSLGQGPEFLIYFQGTGAADDSGLPNDRFFAVRPEGSVSTLKIQRTERGDSAVYLCASSEGGAGNNEQFFGPGTRLTVL.

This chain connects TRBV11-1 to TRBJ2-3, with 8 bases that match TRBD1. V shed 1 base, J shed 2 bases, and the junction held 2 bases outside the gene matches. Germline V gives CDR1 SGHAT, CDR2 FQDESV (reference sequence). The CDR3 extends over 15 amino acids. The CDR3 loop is CASSLGTGNTDTQYF. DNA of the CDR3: TGTGCCAGCAGCTTAGGGACAGGGAACACAGATACGCAGTATTTT.

In DNA, the CDR3 is TGTGCCAGCAGCTTTTTGTCGGGACAGGCTAATGAAAAACTGTTTTTT. Translating it yields CASSFLSGQANEKLFF. The chain links TRBV5-6 to TRBJ1-4; the match to TRBD1 covers 8 bases. V lost 2 bases, J lost 3 bases, and 6 bases stayed unmatched. CDR1 is SGHDT and CDR2 is YYEEEE in the germline V gene. The CDR3 is 16 residues long.

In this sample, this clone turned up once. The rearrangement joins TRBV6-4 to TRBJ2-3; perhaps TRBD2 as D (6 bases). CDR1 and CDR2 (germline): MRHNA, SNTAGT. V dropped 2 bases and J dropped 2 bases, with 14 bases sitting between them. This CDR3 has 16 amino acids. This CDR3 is CASSDRLGDLTDTQYF. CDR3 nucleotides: TGTGCCAGCAGTGACCGACTAGGAGACCTCACAGATACGCAGTATTTT.

CDR3 nucleotides: TGTGCCGGACAGGCGGCCGTTGGCGGGGAGCTGTTTTTT. Translating it yields CAGQAAVGGELFF. The chain is built from TRBV6-5 and TRBJ2-2; TRBD1 aligns across 7 bases. Looked up from germline, CDR1 is MNHEY and CDR2 is SVGAGI. CDR3 length: 13 residues. With V trimmed by 11 bases and J by 7 bases, 10 bases remained unmatched.

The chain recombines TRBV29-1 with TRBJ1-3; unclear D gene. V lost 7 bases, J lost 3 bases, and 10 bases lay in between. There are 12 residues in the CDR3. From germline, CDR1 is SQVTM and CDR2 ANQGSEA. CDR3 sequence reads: CSGGLGGNTIYF. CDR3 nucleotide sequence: TGCAGCGGAGGTCTAGGTGGAAACACCATATATTTT.

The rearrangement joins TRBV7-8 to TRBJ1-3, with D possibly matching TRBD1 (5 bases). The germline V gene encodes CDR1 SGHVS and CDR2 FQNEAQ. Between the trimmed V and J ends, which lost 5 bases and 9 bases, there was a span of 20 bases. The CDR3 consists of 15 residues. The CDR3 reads CASSLLGGVEATIYF. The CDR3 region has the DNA TGTGCCAGCAGCCTCCTGGGGGGGGTAGAGGCCACCATATATTTT.

CDR3 coding DNA: TGTGCCAGCAGCTTAGACGACGGGGTCACTGAAGCTTTCTTT. Amino acids: CASSLDDGVTEAFF. V and J are TRBV7-8 and TRBJ1-1; no clear D. V dropped 1 base and J dropped 4 bases, with 10 bases sitting between them. The CDR3 length is 14 residues. Per the germline V gene, CDR1 is SGHVS and CDR2 is FQNEAQ.

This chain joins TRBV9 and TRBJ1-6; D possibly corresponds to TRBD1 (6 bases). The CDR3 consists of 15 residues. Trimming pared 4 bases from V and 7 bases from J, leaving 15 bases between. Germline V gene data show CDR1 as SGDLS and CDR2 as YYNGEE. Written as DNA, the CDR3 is TGTGCCAGCAGCACATCGGACAGTGGAAATTCACCCCTCCACTTT. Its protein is CASSTSDSGNSPLHF.

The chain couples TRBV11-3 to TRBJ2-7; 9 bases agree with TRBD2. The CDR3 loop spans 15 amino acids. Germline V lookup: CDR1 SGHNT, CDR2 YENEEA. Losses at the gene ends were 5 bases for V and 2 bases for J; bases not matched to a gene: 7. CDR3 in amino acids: CASSPGTSRAYEQYF. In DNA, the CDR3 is TGTGCCAGCAGCCCTGGGACTAGCAGAGCCTACGAGCAGTACTTC.

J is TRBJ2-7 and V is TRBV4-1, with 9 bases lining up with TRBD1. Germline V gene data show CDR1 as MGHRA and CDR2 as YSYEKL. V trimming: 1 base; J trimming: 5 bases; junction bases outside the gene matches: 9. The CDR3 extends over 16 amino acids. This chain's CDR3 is CASSQVTGTGRHEQYF. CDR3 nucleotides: TGCGCCAGCAGCCAAGTGACCGGGACAGGGAGGCACGAGCAGTACTTC.

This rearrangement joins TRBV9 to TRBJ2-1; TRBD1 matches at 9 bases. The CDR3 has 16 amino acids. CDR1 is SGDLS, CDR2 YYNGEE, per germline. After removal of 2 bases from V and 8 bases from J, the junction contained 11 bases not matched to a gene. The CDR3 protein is CASSVGDRVYQDEQFF. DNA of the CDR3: TGTGCCAGCAGCGTGGGGGACAGGGTATATCAGGATGAGCAGTTCTTC.

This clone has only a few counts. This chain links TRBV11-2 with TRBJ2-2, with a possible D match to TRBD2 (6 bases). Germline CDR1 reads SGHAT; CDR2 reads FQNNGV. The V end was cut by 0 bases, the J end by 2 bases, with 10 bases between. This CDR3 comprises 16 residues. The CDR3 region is CASSLEGRGNTGELFF. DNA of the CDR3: TGTGCCAGCAGCTTAGAGGGGCGGGGTAACACCGGGGAGCTGTTTTTT. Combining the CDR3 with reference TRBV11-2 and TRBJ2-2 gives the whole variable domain EAGVAQSPRYKIIEKRQSVAFWCNPISGHATLYWYQQILGQGPKLLIQFQNNGVVDDSQLPKDRFSAERLKGVDSTLKIQPAKLEDSAVYLCASSLEGRGNTGELFFGEGSRLTVL.

The CDR3 DNA sequence: TGTGCCAGCAAGGTCGACGGGGGCTCTGGAAACACCATATATTTT. Encoded protein: CASKVDGGSGNTIYF. The chain employs TRBV27 and TRBJ1-3; perhaps TRBD1 as D (5 bases). This CDR3 has 15 residues. Looked up from germline, CDR1 is MNHEY and CDR2 is SMNVEV (reference sequence). Trimming shortened V by 7 bases and J by 0 bases, and 13 bases separated the two germline ends.

This CDR3 reads CSVEADWFYNEQFF. Here the CDR3 DNA reads TGCAGCGTTGAGGCGGACTGGTTTTACAATGAGCAGTTCTTC. The chain combines TRBV29-1 with TRBJ2-1; the D gene is possibly TRBD2 (5 bases). This CDR3 spans 14 amino acids. Germline lookup yields CDR1 SQVTM and CDR2 ANQGSEA. Trimming removed 3 bases at V and 4 bases at J, with 13 bases between.

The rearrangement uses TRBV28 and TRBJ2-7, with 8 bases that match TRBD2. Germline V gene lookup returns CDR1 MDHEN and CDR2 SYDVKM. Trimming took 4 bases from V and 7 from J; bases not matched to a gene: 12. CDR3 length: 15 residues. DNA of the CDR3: TGTGCCAGCAGTTCCCTACTAGCGGAGGAGAGGGAGCAGTACTTC. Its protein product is CASSSLLAEEREQYF.

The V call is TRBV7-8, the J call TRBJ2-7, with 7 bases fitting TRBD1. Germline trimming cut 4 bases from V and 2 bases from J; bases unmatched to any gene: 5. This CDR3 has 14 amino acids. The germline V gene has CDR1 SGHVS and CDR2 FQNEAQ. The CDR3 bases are TGTGCCAGCAGCTCGACCGGGACAGCCTACGAGCAGTACTTC. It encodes CASSSTGTAYEQYF.

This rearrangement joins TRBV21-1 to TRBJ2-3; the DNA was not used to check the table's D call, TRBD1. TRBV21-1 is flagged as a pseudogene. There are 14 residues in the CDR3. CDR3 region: CASSPAGITDTQYF. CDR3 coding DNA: TGTGCCAGCAGCCCGGCAGGGATAACAGATACGCAGTATTTT.